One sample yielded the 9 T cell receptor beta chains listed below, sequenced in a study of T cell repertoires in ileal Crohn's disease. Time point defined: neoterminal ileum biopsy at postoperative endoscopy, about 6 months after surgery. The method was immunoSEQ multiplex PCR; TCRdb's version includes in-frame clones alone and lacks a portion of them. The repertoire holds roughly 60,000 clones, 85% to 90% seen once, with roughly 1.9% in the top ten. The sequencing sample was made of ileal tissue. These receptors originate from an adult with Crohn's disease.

The CDR3 here is CASSGSIHPANEQFF. As DNA, the CDR3 is TGTGCCAGCAGCGGGAGCATCCATCCGGCGAATGAGCAGTTCTTC. The chain recombines TRBV6-1 with TRBJ2-1, with a weak D call TRBD2 (6 bases). Germline assignment: CDR1 MNHNS and CDR2 SASEGT. V was shortened by 6 bases and J by 7 bases, with 19 bases between the two germline ends. The length of the CDR3 is 15 residues.

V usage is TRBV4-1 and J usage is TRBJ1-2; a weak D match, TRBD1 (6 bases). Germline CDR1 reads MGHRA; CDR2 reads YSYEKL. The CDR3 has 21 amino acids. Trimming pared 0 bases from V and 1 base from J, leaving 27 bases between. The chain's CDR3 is CASSQDLGSVGQKNLNYGYTF. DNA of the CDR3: TGCGCCAGCAGCCAAGATCTAGGTAGTGTTGGACAGAAAAATCTTAACTATGGCTACACCTTC.

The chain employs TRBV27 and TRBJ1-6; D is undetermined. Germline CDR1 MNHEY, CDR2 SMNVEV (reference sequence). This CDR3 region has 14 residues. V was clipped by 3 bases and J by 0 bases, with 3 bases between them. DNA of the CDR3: TGTGCCAGCAGTTTCGGCTCCTATAATTCACCCCTCCACTTT. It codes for CASSFGSYNSPLHF.

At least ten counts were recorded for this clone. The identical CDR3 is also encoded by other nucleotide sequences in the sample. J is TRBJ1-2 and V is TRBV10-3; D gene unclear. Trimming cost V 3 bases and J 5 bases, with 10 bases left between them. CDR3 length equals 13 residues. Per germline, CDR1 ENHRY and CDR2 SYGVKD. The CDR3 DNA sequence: TGTGCCATCAGTGAAGGGAGAGGGTATGGCTACACCTTC. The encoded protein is CAISEGRGYGYTF.

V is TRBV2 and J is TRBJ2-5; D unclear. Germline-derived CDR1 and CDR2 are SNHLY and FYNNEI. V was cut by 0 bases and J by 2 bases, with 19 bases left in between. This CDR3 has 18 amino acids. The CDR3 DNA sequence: TGTGCCAGCAGTGAAGCGCGGTCGGTGATTTTACCGCAAGAGACCCAGTACTTC. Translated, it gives CASSEARSVILPQETQYF. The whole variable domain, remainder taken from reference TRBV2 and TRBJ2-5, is EPEVTQTPSHQVTQMGQEVILRCVPISNHLYFYWYRQILGQKVEFLVSFYNNEISEKSEIFDDQFSVERPDGSNFTLKIRSTKLEDSAMYFCASSEARSVILPQETQYFGPGTRLLVL.

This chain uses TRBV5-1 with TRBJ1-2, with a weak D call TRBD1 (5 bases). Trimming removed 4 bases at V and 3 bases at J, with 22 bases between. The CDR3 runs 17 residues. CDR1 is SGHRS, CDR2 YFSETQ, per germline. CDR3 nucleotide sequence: TGCGCCAGCAGCCTGGAAGGCAGGGTGGGAAATGACTATGGCTACACCTTC. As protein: CASSLEGRVGNDYGYTF.

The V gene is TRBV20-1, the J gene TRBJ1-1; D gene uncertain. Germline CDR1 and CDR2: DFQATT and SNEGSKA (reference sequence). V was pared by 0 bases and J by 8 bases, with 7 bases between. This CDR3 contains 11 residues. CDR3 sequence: CSARDWEEAFF. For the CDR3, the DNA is TGCAGTGCTAGAGATTGGGAGGAAGCTTTCTTT.

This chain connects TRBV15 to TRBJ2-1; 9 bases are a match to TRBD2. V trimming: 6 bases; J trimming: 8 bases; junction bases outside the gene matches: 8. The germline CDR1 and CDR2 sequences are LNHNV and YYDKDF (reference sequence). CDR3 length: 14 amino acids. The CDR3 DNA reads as TGTGCCACCAGTTTGGCGGGGGGGCCAGATGAGCAGTTCTTC. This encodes CATSLAGGPDEQFF.

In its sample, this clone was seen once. The CDR3 loop reads CASSIYPRTGELFF. CDR3 DNA: TGTGCCAGCAGTATTTATCCGAGAACCGGGGAGCTGTTTTTT. The V and J genes are TRBV27 and TRBJ2-2; D call uncertain. The germline CDR1 and CDR2 sequences are MNHEY and SMNVEV (reference sequence). The CDR3 totals 14 residues. Trimming left V 5 bases short and J 5 bases short, with 12 bases between.